Below are 27 T cell receptor beta chains sequenced from a single sample in a study of blood T cell repertoires in COVID-19. Profiling relied on immunoSEQ multiplex PCR, and the TCRdb table lists in-frame clones only, not all of them. In the table there are hundreds of thousands of clones, 65% to 90% of which are singletons. Sample: peripheral blood. These receptors all stem from a man aged 50-59 years with COVID-19, enrolled during active disease.

The V gene is TRBV5-6, the J gene TRBJ1-2, with 7 bases aligning to TRBD1. J lost 6 bases, V lost 0 bases, and 8 bases had no gene match. The CDR3 sequence is 15 residues long. Per germline, CDR1 SGHDT and CDR2 YYEEEE. CDR3 DNA sequence: TGTGCCAGCAGCTTGGGACAGGGCTTTGCGGATGGCTACACCTTC. Protein: CASSLGQGFADGYTF. Looking up the rest from reference TRBV5-6 and TRBJ1-2 gives the full variable domain: DAGVTQSPTHLIKTRGQQVTLRCSPKSGHDTVSWYQQALGQGPQFIFQYYEEEERQRGNFPDRFSGHQFPNYSSELNVNALLLGDSALYLCASSLGQGFADGYTFGSGTRLTVV.

The chain joins TRBV6-4 to TRBJ2-3; a weak D match, TRBD1 (6 bases). CDR1 is MRHNA and CDR2 is SNTAGT in the germline V gene. The V gene lost 4 bases and the J gene lost 6 bases, with 17 bases spanning the gap. The CDR3 sequence is 15 residues long. The CDR3: CASSGGQFPTDTQYF. The CDR3 DNA is TGTGCCAGCAGTGGTGGACAGTTCCCCACCGATACGCAGTATTTT.

The rearrangement uses TRBV19 and TRBJ2-1; 8 positions match TRBD2. Per germline, CDR1 LNHDA and CDR2 SQIVND (reference sequence). This CDR3 is 14 amino acids long. Germline trimming cut 6 bases from V and 5 bases from J; bases unmatched to any gene: 6. The CDR3 region has the DNA TGTGCCAGTAGAGCGGGGGACCCTAACAATGAGCAGTTCTTC. As protein: CASRAGDPNNEQFF.

In DNA form, the CDR3 reads TGTGCCAGCAGCTTAGATGGGAGGACTAATGAAAAACTGTTTTTT. Translation: CASSLDGRTNEKLFF. This chain links TRBV7-2 with TRBJ1-4; D is unclear. This CDR3 is 15 amino acids long. Trimming shortened V by 1 base and J by 2 bases, and 8 bases separated the two germline ends. Germline values: CDR1 SGHTA, CDR2 FQGNSA. The full variable domain, completed using reference TRBV7-2 and TRBJ1-4, is GAGVSQSPSNKVTEKGKDVELRCDPISGHTALYWYRQSLGQGLEFLIYFQGNSAPDKSGLPSDRFSAERTGGSVSTLTIQRTQQEDSAVYLCASSLDGRTNEKLFFGSGTQLSVL.

The DNA of the CDR3 is TGTGCCAGCAGTTGGGACAGGAACTATGGCTACACCTTC. It encodes CASSWDRNYGYTF. The V call is TRBV12-3 or TRBV12-4, the J call TRBJ1-2, with 8 bases lining up with TRBD1. J was trimmed by 2 bases and V by 4 bases; bases with no gene match: 0. The CDR3 length is 13 residues.

The rearrangement uses TRBV7-9 and TRBJ2-6; 8 nucleotides match TRBD1. The CDR3 is 18 residues long. Losses at the gene ends were 5 bases for V and 0 bases for J; bases not matched to a gene: 9. From germline, CDR1 is SEHNR and CDR2 FQNEAQ (reference sequence). In DNA form, the CDR3 reads TGTGCCAGCAGCCTTGGGACAGGACCCTTCTCTGGGGCCAACGTCCTGACTTTC. Amino acid sequence: CASSLGTGPFSGANVLTF.

This chain links TRBV30 with TRBJ1-3; 9 positions match TRBD1. Looked up from germline, CDR1 is GTSNPN and CDR2 is SVGIG (reference sequence). The length of the CDR3 is 16 residues. Germline trimming cut 0 bases from V and 2 bases from J; bases unmatched to any gene: 5. CDR3 amino acids: CAWSVAGTGTGNTIYF. The CDR3 DNA reads TGTGCCTGGAGTGTAGCCGGGACAGGGACTGGAAACACCATATATTTT.

The table lists this clone with a count of one. J is TRBJ2-6 and V is TRBV6-6, with 14 nucleotides matching TRBD2. This CDR3 region has 19 residues. Trimming took 6 bases from V and 0 from J; bases not matched to a gene: 7. Germline-derived CDR1 and CDR2 are MNHNY and SVGAGI (reference sequence). CDR3 coding DNA: TGTGCCAGCAGACGACTAGCGGGGGGGATGACCTCTGGGGCCAACGTCCTGACTTTC. It specifies CASRRLAGGMTSGANVLTF.

The rearrangement links TRBV7-3 to TRBJ1-2; a possible D gene is TRBD1 (5 bases). Germline V gene data show CDR1 as SGHTA and CDR2 as FQGTGA. V was shortened by 5 bases and J by 3 bases, with 10 bases between the two germline ends. The CDR3 has 13 residues. The CDR3 protein is CASSQQAYYGYTF. The CDR3 bases are TGTGCCAGCAGCCAACAGGCCTACTATGGCTACACCTTC.

J is TRBJ2-5 and V is TRBV25-1, with 14 bases fitting TRBD2. Germline V gene data show CDR1 as MGHDK and CDR2 as SYGVNS. With 8 bases clipped from V and 4 bases from J, the junction kept 9 bases outside the gene matches. The length of the CDR3 is 16 residues. The chain's CDR3 is CASRRAGTSGGETQYF. The CDR3 DNA reads as TGTGCCAGCCGCCGAGCCGGGACTAGCGGGGGAGAGACCCAGTACTTC.

The rearrangement uses TRBV4-3 and TRBJ2-7; D uncertain. This CDR3 contains 15 residues. Germline V gene data show CDR1 as LGHNA and CDR2 as YSLEER. V was trimmed by 0 bases and J by 2 bases, leaving 11 bases between them. The CDR3 sequence is CASSQDLVLPYEQYF. The CDR3 DNA follows: TGCGCCAGCAGCCAAGATCTCGTCCTACCCTACGAGCAGTACTTC.

This chain joins TRBV27 and TRBJ1-1, with D uncertain. This CDR3 has 15 residues. Trimming cost V 5 bases and J 5 bases, with 18 bases left between them. CDR1 MNHEY and CDR2 SMNVEV come from the germline V gene (reference sequence). CDR3 sequence (DNA): TGTGCCAGCAGTCCCCCCTCGCTGTCGGGGACTGAAGCTTTCTTT. Amino acids: CASSPPSLSGTEAFF.

The CDR3, as DNA: TGTGCCAGCAGCCGCAACAGGGCTAACACTGAAGCTTTCTTT. This encodes CASSRNRANTEAFF. The chain recombines TRBV21-1 with TRBJ1-1; no check of the table's D call, TRBD1, against the DNA was made. TRBV21-1 is given as a pseudogene. CDR3 length: 14 amino acids.

V usage is TRBV24-1 and J usage is TRBJ2-3, with a tentative D call TRBD1 (5 bases). V gave up 3 bases and J gave up 1 base, with 10 bases separating them. Germline-derived CDR1 and CDR2 are KGHDR and SFDVKD. The CDR3 length is 15 residues. CDR3 loop: CATSDRQRGTDTQYF. The CDR3 region has the DNA TGTGCCACCAGTGATCGACAGCGCGGCACAGATACGCAGTATTTT.

This chain uses TRBV11-1 with TRBJ2-1; 10 nucleotides line up with TRBD2. The CDR3 has 16 residues. The germline CDR1 and CDR2 sequences are SGHAT and FQDESV (reference sequence). The V gene end was trimmed by 1 base and the J gene end by 8 bases; junction bases not matched to a gene: 8. Here the CDR3 reads CASSLGSSGGWDEQFF. CDR3 in DNA: TGTGCCAGCAGCTTAGGTAGTAGCGGGGGGTGGGATGAGCAGTTCTTC.

The rearrangement links TRBV15 to TRBJ2-7; 8 bases agree with TRBD2. Germline V gene lookup returns CDR1 LNHNV and CDR2 YYDKDF (reference sequence). V was clipped by 5 bases and J by 4 bases; unmatched bases: 1. The CDR3 consists of 12 residues. CDR3: CATSRGGYEQYF. In DNA form, the CDR3 reads TGTGCCACCAGCCGGGGGGGGTACGAGCAGTACTTC. Combining the CDR3 with reference TRBV15 and TRBJ2-7 gives the whole variable domain DAMVIQNPRYQVTQFGKPVTLSCSQTLNHNVMYWYQQKSSQAPKLLFHYYDKDFNNEADTPDNFQSRRPNTSFCFLDIRSPGLGDTAMYLCATSRGGYEQYFGPGTRLTVT.

V usage is TRBV6-2 or TRBV6-3 and J usage is TRBJ2-7; 12 bases fit TRBD1. Germline values: CDR1 MNHEY, CDR2 SVGEGT. After removal of 6 bases from V and 6 bases from J, the junction contained 9 bases not matched to a gene. This CDR3 has 15 amino acids. The chain's CDR3 is CASSHTGTGGPEQYF. CDR3 bases: TGTGCCAGCAGCCACACCGGGACAGGGGGCCCCGAGCAGTACTTC.

This chain uses TRBV24-1 with TRBJ1-6; no reliable D call. The V gene lost 8 bases and the J gene lost 4 bases, with 11 bases spanning the gap. The CDR3 is 14 residues long. Germline V lookup: CDR1 KGHDR, CDR2 SFDVKD. In DNA form, the CDR3 reads TGTGCCACCAAACGGAGGGATTATAATTCACCCCTCCACTTT. The encoded protein is CATKRRDYNSPLHF.

The chain has TRBV21-1 and TRBJ2-3; no check of the table's D call, TRBD2, against the DNA was made. TRBV21-1 is a listed pseudogene. The CDR3 consists of 16 residues. The CDR3 nucleotides are TGTGCCAGCAGCAAAGGACTAGCGGGGCCTACAGATACGCAGTATTTT. Amino acid sequence: CASSKGLAGPTDTQYF.

This rearrangement joins TRBV25-1 to TRBJ1-1, with D perhaps TRBD1 (5 bases). The germline V gene encodes CDR1 MGHDK and CDR2 SYGVNS. This CDR3 spans 13 amino acids. V was pared by 2 bases and J by 10 bases, with 14 bases between. The CDR3 DNA follows: TGTGCCAGCAGTGAAGCGTTGGGGGGTAGAGCTTTCTTT. Its translation: CASSEALGGRAFF.

The rearrangement joins TRBV7-2 to TRBJ1-1; D possibly corresponds to TRBD1 (5 bases). The CDR3 has 13 amino acids. Trimming removed 4 bases at V and 5 bases at J, with 11 bases between. Germline V lookup: CDR1 SGHTA, CDR2 FQGNSA. CDR3 in amino acids: CASSSGGRTEAFF. For the CDR3, the DNA is TGTGCCAGCAGCTCCGGGGGAAGGACTGAAGCTTTCTTT.

This clone was counted a few times. V usage is TRBV20-1 and J usage is TRBJ1-2; 7 bases match TRBD1. CDR1 and CDR2 (germline): DFQATT, SNEGSKA (reference sequence). This CDR3 region has 10 residues. V trimming: 6 bases; J trimming: 8 bases; junction bases outside the gene matches: 3. The CDR3 spells CSADRDGYTF. The CDR3 nucleotides are TGCAGTGCAGACAGGGACGGCTACACCTTC.

V and J are TRBV24-1 and TRBJ2-3, with 9 bases identical to TRBD1. CDR3 size: 13 residues. The trim removed 4 bases at V and 12 bases at J, leaving 7 bases unmatched. Per the germline V gene, CDR1 is KGHDR and CDR2 is SFDVKD. The CDR3 sequence: CATSEPTGGHQYF. The CDR3 nucleotides are TGTGCCACCAGTGAACCAACAGGGGGCCATCAGTATTTT.

The V and J genes are TRBV2 and TRBJ1-5; tentatively, D is TRBD1 (5 bases). Germline CDR1 reads SNHLY; CDR2 reads FYNNEI. The ends were cut back, 5 bases at V and 5 bases at J, with 13 bases in the middle. The CDR3 length is 14 residues. The CDR3 spells CASSHEAGHQPQHF. The DNA of the CDR3 is TGTGCCAGCAGTCACGAGGCAGGGCATCAGCCCCAGCATTTT.

The chain uses TRBV6-5 and TRBJ2-7; 9 bases map to TRBD1. CDR1 and CDR2 (germline): MNHEY, SVGAGI. This CDR3 is built from 14 residues. V dropped 5 bases and J dropped 1; count of bases not matched to a gene: 3. The CDR3 region has the DNA TGTGCCAGCAGTACGACAGGGGGGTCCTACGAGCAGTACTTC. Translating gives CASSTTGGSYEQYF.

The CDR3, as DNA: TGCGCCAGCAGCCCTGGACAGTACAATGAGCAGTTCTTC. This translates into CASSPGQYNEQFF. The V gene is TRBV5-1, the J gene TRBJ2-1, with TRBD1 as a possible D gene (6 bases). CDR1 and CDR2 (germline): SGHRS, YFSETQ. The CDR3 totals 13 residues. V was shortened by 4 bases and J by 4 bases, with 9 bases between the two germline ends.

The chain is built from TRBV6-1 and TRBJ2-5, with D perhaps TRBD1 (6 bases). CDR1 and CDR2 from the germline V gene are MNHNS and SASEGT. CDR3 size: 14 residues. The V gene lost 2 bases and the J gene lost 3 bases, with 10 bases spanning the gap. The CDR3 DNA reads TGTGCCAGCAGTGAATATAGGGGGAAAGAGACCCAGTACTTC. The encoded protein is CASSEYRGKETQYF.